This T cell receptor (beta chain) was sequenced in a study of T cell responses to AZD1222 COVID-19 vaccine. Study information: Second-dose intervals of approximately 4 or approximately 12 weeks were pooled. General study points: Only a handful of AZD1222 recipients, roughly six in all, had baseline seropositivity. Without day 14 samples, only post-peak T cell repertoires were studied. As reported, nearly half of all spike-specific TCRs target variant regions that are unmutated.

Trimming took 0 bases from V and 5 from J, leaving 10 bases between them. This CDR3 spans 14 amino acids. Germline V gene sequence: CDR1 WSHSY, CDR2 SAAADI. The repertoire was sequenced with immunoSEQ multiplex PCR; TCRdb's copy has only in-frame clones and lacks some. This sample has 150,000 to 200,000 clones, with around 89% found just once. About this clone itself: What it recognizes is unknown.

This chain connects TRBV10-2 to TRBJ1-2; TRBD1 might be the D (5 bases). The receptor's source is an adult in good health. This specimen was peripheral blood, taken on day 0 of AZD1222 vaccination. The CDR3 bases are TGCGCCAGCAGTGAGTCGTCAGGGTGGTATGGCTACACCTTC. It yields the protein CASSESSGWYGYTF.